This T cell receptor (beta chain) was sequenced during a study of radiation and T cells in renal cell carcinoma. Sequenced by immunoSEQ multiplex PCR; TCRdb stores in-frame clones only, minus some. The data show 120,000 to 150,000 clones, 75% to 90% seen once. Time point here: blood 4 weeks post-SBRT, at nephrectomy. Treatment of the sample: 15 Gy SBRT to primary tumor, nephrectomy 4 weeks later. This CDR3 contains 14 residues. Germline values: CDR1 MNHEY, CDR2 SVGAGI. Trimming stripped 7 bases from V and 0 bases from J, with 12 bases between. The input for sequencing was blood, taken from a patient whose treatment included radiotherapy and nephrectomy. The receptor comes from a woman aged 50 to 60 with renal cell carcinoma. V gene TRBV6-5 combines with J gene TRBJ2-5; D is unclear. The CDR3 coding sequence is TGTGCCAGCACACGGGCGGCGTACCAAGAGACCCAGTACTTC. The encoded protein is CASTRAAYQETQYF.